Below, 18 T cell receptor beta chains from the same sample are listed, as sequenced in a study of multiple sclerosis patients with progressive multifocal leukoencephalopathy. Sequencing was performed with immunoSEQ multiplex PCR; in TCRdb, only in-frame clones are kept and a portion is missing. The table has more than 25,000 clones, around 89% seen once. Noted time point: before natalizumab initiation. The sample comprised PBMCs. The receptors stem from a human donor with multiple sclerosis.

This sequence joins TRBV28 and TRBJ2-4; no clear D. Germline V CDR1 and CDR2: MDHEN, SYDVKM. This CDR3 has 14 residues. Trimming shortened V by 6 bases and J by 0 bases, and 9 bases separated the two germline ends. In nucleotides, the CDR3 is TGTGCCAGCAGCGTTATTCTAGCCAAAAACATTCAGTACTTC. This sequence encodes CASSVILAKNIQYF.

The chain carries TRBV19 and TRBJ2-5; a possible D gene is TRBD1 (5 bases). The J call is uncertain, as TRBJ2-7 better fits the DNA end. Germline loops: CDR1 LNHDA, CDR2 SQIVND (reference sequence). This CDR3 comprises 13 residues. In DNA form, the CDR3 reads TGTGCCAGTAGCTTAGAAGGGGACTACGAGCAGTACTTC. This translates into CASSLEGDYEQYF.

The chain joins TRBV29-1 to TRBJ2-7; 8 nucleotides line up with TRBD1. J gave up 6 bases and V 0 bases, and 7 bases lay outside the gene matches. The CDR3 consists of 14 residues. Germline V gene data show CDR1 as SQVTM and CDR2 as ANQGSEA. The CDR3 region has the DNA TGCAGCGTTGAAGACCGACAGGGGTTGGGCGAGCAGTACTTC. Protein sequence: CSVEDRQGLGEQYF.

The chain couples TRBV19 to TRBJ2-2; either TRBD1 or TRBD2 may supply D (6 bases each). This CDR3 contains 15 residues. V was clipped by 3 bases and J by 2 bases, with 10 bases between them. Germline-derived CDR1 and CDR2 are LNHDA and SQIVND (reference sequence). DNA of the CDR3: TGTGCCAGTAGTATCGGGGGCTCCAACACCGGGGAGCTGTTTTTT. This encodes CASSIGGSNTGELFF.

V gene TRBV2 combines with J gene TRBJ1-3; D unresolved. Germline V gene sequence: CDR1 SNHLY, CDR2 FYNNEI. V was clipped by 3 bases and J by 0 bases, with 9 bases between them. This CDR3 is 15 amino acids long. The CDR3 nucleotides are TGTGCCAGCAGTGAGCAAGGTATCTCTGGAAACACCATATATTTT. It specifies CASSEQGISGNTIYF. Full variable domain (rest looked up from reference TRBV2 and TRBJ1-3): EPEVTQTPSHQVTQMGQEVILRCVPISNHLYFYWYRQILGQKVEFLVSFYNNEISEKSEIFDDQFSVERPDGSNFTLKIRSTKLEDSAMYFCASSEQGISGNTIYFGEGSWLTVV.

The rearrangement joins TRBV5-1 to TRBJ1-1; TRBD1 matches 8 bases. V was pared by 4 bases and J by 5 bases, with 7 bases of the junction left unmatched. CDR1 and CDR2 from the germline V gene are SGHRS and YFSETQ. There are 14 residues in the CDR3. The CDR3 nucleotides read TGCGCCAGCAGCACTTGGGACAGGACGACTGAAGCTTTCTTT. It is translated as CASSTWDRTTEAFF. Full variable domain (remainder filled in from reference TRBV5-1 and TRBJ1-1): KAGVTQTPRYLIKTRGQQVTLSCSPISGHRSVSWYQQTPGQGLQFLFEYFSETQRNKGNFPGRFSGRQFSNSRSEMNVSTLELGDSALYLCASSTWDRTTEAFFGQGTRLTVV.

The chain carries TRBV5-6 and TRBJ1-4, with TRBD1 identical over 10 bases. The CDR3 is made up of 15 amino acids. Germline CDR1 reads SGHDT; CDR2 reads YYEEEE. The V gene end was trimmed by 3 bases and the J gene end by 9 bases; junction bases not matched to a gene: 8. The CDR3 region is CASSSRDRGGKKLFF. The CDR3 DNA reads TGTGCCAGCAGCTCCCGGGACAGGGGAGGCAAAAAACTGTTTTTT.

J is TRBJ1-1 and V is TRBV5-1; possibly TRBD1 for D (5 bases). The length of the CDR3 is 17 residues. Germline CDR1 reads SGHRS; CDR2 reads YFSETQ. Trimming shortened V by 1 base and J by 2 bases, and 18 bases separated the two germline ends. The CDR3: CASSLIPRGAGNTEAFF. CDR3 nucleotides: TGCGCCAGCAGCTTGATCCCACGGGGCGCAGGAAACACTGAAGCTTTCTTT.

V and J are TRBV28 and TRBJ2-7; 10 bases are shared with TRBD1. Looked up from germline, CDR1 is MDHEN and CDR2 is SYDVKM. The CDR3 length is 14 residues. J gave up 4 bases and V 4 bases, and 4 bases lay outside the gene matches. CDR3 loop: CASSSGQGLYEQYF. CDR3 coding DNA: TGTGCCAGCAGTTCGGGACAGGGGTTATACGAGCAGTACTTC.

The chain employs TRBV5-1 and TRBJ1-4; TRBD1 aligns across 10 bases. Losses at the gene ends were 2 bases for V and 8 bases for J; bases not matched to a gene: 6. There are 15 residues in the CDR3. Germline CDR1 and CDR2: SGHRS and YFSETQ. The CDR3 region has the DNA TGCGCCAGCAGCTTACCCGGGACAGGGGAAGAAAAACTGTTTTTT. Encoded protein: CASSLPGTGEEKLFF.

This rearrangement joins TRBV7-2 to TRBJ2-1; tentatively, D is TRBD2 (6 bases). V dropped 5 bases and J dropped 6 bases, with 14 bases sitting between them. Germline V lookup: CDR1 SGHTA, CDR2 FQGNSA. The CDR3 length is 14 residues. The CDR3: CASSPGTRSNEQFF. The CDR3 bases are TGTGCCAGCAGCCCTGGGACTCGTAGCAATGAGCAGTTCTTC.

The J gene is TRBJ2-3, the V gene TRBV28; the D is unclear. The CDR3 sequence is 14 residues long. Trimming pared 6 bases from V and 4 bases from J, leaving 14 bases between. CDR1 is MDHEN, CDR2 SYDVKM, per germline. CDR3 nucleotides: TGTGCCAGCAGAGTTGATGGCTCGTCAGATACGCAGTATTTT. Translating gives CASRVDGSSDTQYF.

This clone came up once. The rearrangement uses TRBV15 and TRBJ1-6; the D gene is possibly TRBD1 (6 bases). CDR1 LNHNV and CDR2 YYDKDF come from the germline V gene (reference sequence). Trimming removed 6 bases at V and 8 bases at J, with 14 bases between. This CDR3 has 14 amino acids. The CDR3 DNA is TGTGCCACCAGTACAGGGACGGAACATTCACCCCTCCACTTT. Translated, it gives CATSTGTEHSPLHF.

Concerning this clone: This CDR3 is also generated by other DNA sequences in the sample. The rearrangement uses TRBV6-1 and TRBJ2-1; D possibly matches TRBD1 or TRBD2 (5 bases each). The germline CDR1 and CDR2 sequences are MNHNS and SASEGT. The CDR3 totals 12 residues. V gave up 6 bases and J gave up 8 bases, with 11 bases separating them. In nucleotides, the CDR3 is TGTGCCAGCAGCCCGAGGGGTGATGAGCAGTTCTTC. Translating it yields CASSPRGDEQFF.

This clone was counted a single time. The gene calls are TRBV5-1 and TRBJ1-3; D unresolved. V lost 3 bases to trimming and J lost 0 bases, with 10 bases between them. The V gene's germline CDR1 is SGHRS and CDR2 YFSETQ. The CDR3 consists of 15 residues. In DNA form, the CDR3 reads TGCGCCAGCAGCTCCACAGTAAACTCTGGAAACACCATATATTTT. Protein product: CASSSTVNSGNTIYF.

The chain has TRBV5-1 and TRBJ1-2; the D gene is possibly TRBD1 (5 bases). Germline lookup yields CDR1 SGHRS and CDR2 YFSETQ. The CDR3 length is 13 residues. Trimming shortened V by 0 bases and J by 7 bases, and 10 bases separated the two germline ends. CDR3 protein: CASSLAGGAGYTF. DNA of the CDR3: TGCGCCAGCAGCTTGGCCGGAGGGGCTGGCTACACCTTC.

The V and J genes are TRBV28 and TRBJ2-5; a possible D gene is TRBD1 (5 bases). Germline V lookup: CDR1 MDHEN, CDR2 SYDVKM. The V end lost 6 bases, the J end lost 2 bases, and 19 bases lay between the germline ends. The CDR3 consists of 16 residues. CDR3 amino acids: CASSPRVNYPQETQYF. The CDR3 bases are TGTGCCAGCAGCCCCAGGGTCAACTATCCTCAAGAGACCCAGTACTTC.

The chain couples TRBV7-6 to TRBJ2-5; TRBD2 agrees at 7 bases. The germline V gene encodes CDR1 SGHVS and CDR2 FNYEAQ. J lost 2 bases, V lost 5 bases, and 11 bases had no gene match. The CDR3 is made up of 16 amino acids. CDR3 coding DNA: TGTGCCAGCAGCGACCCGACCGGGGGGATACAAGAGACCCAGTACTTC. It codes for CASSDPTGGIQETQYF.